This T cell receptor (beta chain) was identified in a study of early T cells in non-severe SARS-CoV-2 infection. At the level of the study: The chains were unpaired, and the sequenced material was bulk RNA from unsorted whole blood. Study-wide results and limits: Database matching using VDJdb favored anti-spike CD8 responses, with private and CD4 specificities left missing.

The CDR3 length is 12 residues. The ends were cut back, 6 bases at V and 3 bases at J, with 9 bases in the middle. Germline loops: CDR1 MDHEN, CDR2 SYDVKM. Attachment of unique molecular identifiers to individual cDNA molecules was performed. TCRdb used MiXCR to reprocess the 5' RACE reads, holding one entry per CDR3 protein. This repertoire shows fewer than 35,000 distinct CDR3 sequences, roughly 4.4% found once; its top ten account for about an eighth. The table lists this clonotype with many counts. Its target is not known. Sequences were obtained from whole blood. The TCR comes from an adult who was a healthcare worker with PCR-confirmed SARS-CoV-2 infection or an uninfected control (not recorded which). The chain recombines TRBV28 with TRBJ2-7; maybe TRBD1 (6 bases). CDR3 amino acids: CASRQGFYEQYF. In DNA, the CDR3 is TGTGCCAGCAGACAGGGTTTCTACGAGCAGTACTTC. The variable domain in full, completed from reference TRBV28 and TRBJ2-7, reads DVKVTQSSRYLVKRTGEKVFLECVQDMDHENMFWYRQDPGLGLRLIYFSYDVKMKEKGDIPEGYSVSREKKERFSLILESASTNQTSMYLCASRQGFYEQYFGPGTRLTVT.